Listed below are T cell receptor beta chains from one sample, sequenced in a study of early stage breast cancer tumors. Assay: immunoSEQ multiplex PCR; the TCRdb copy retains only in-frame clones and omits some. The sample carries 25,000 to 30,000 clones, approximately 80% recorded once. Sequencing used blood. These receptors all stem from a person in their sixties or seventies with breast cancer. Each CDR3 is given with its conserved first and last residue. A D gene is named only where the DNA matches it firmly. Only some rows state a clone size, as once, few, many or a class for expanded clones.

j_gene: TRBJ2-3; abundance: -; d_gene: TRBD2; v_gene: TRBV28; CDR3nt: TGTGCCAGCAGTACGACTAGCCCAGATACGCAGTATTTT; CDR3aa: CASSTTSPDTQYF
j_gene: TRBJ2-7; abundance: -; d_gene: -; v_gene: TRBV15; CDR3nt: TGTGCCACCAGCAGAGGTACGGGTAGCTCCTACGAGCAGTACTTC; CDR3aa: CATSRGTGSSYEQYF
j_gene: TRBJ1-1; abundance: few; d_gene: -; v_gene: TRBV6-5; CDR3nt: TGTGCCAGCAGTTACTTATCAGGCACTGAAGCTTTCTTT; CDR3aa: CASSYLSGTEAFF
j_gene: TRBJ2-1; abundance: -; d_gene: -; v_gene: TRBV4-2; CDR3nt: TGTGCCAGCAGCCAAGATCTGGCTGGCAATGAGCAGTTCTTC; CDR3aa: CASSQDLAGNEQFF
j_gene: TRBJ2-7; abundance: once; d_gene: TRBD2; v_gene: TRBV5-1; CDR3nt: TGCGCCAGCGGGACTAGCTATAATTCCTACGAGCAGTACTTC; CDR3aa: CASGTSYNSYEQYF
j_gene: TRBJ2-1; abundance: -; d_gene: -; v_gene: TRBV11-3; CDR3nt: TGTGCCAGCAGCTTAGTCTTAACTCCGTACAATGAGCAGTTCTTC; CDR3aa: CASSLVLTPYNEQFF
j_gene: TRBJ2-7; abundance: -; d_gene: TRBD2; v_gene: TRBV13; CDR3nt: TGTGCCAGCAGCGAACGACTAGCGGGGACCTACGAGCAGTACTTC; CDR3aa: CASSERLAGTYEQYF
j_gene: TRBJ2-3; abundance: -; d_gene: TRBD2; v_gene: TRBV4-2; CDR3nt: TGTGCCAGCAGCCAAGGACTAGCGGGAGGGCCTTTAAGGTCAGATACGCAGTATTTT; CDR3aa: CASSQGLAGGPLRSDTQYF
j_gene: TRBJ2-5; abundance: -; d_gene: -; v_gene: TRBV7-7; CDR3nt: TGTGCCAGCAGCTATCAGTTCCAAGAGACCCAGTACTTC; CDR3aa: CASSYQFQETQYF
j_gene: TRBJ1-2; abundance: -; d_gene: TRBD1; v_gene: TRBV4-3; CDR3nt: TGCGCCAGCAGCCAGCCAGGGACAGAGTATGGCTACACCTTC; CDR3aa: CASSQPGTEYGYTF